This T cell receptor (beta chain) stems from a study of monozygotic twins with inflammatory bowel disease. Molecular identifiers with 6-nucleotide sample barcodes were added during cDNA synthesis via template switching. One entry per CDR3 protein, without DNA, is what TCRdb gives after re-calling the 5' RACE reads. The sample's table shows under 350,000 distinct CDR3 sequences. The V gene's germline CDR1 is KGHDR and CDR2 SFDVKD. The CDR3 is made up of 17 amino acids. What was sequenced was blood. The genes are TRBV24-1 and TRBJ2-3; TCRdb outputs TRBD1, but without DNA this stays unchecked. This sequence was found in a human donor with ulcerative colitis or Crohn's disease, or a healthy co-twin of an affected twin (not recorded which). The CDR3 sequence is CATSDPLDRTGTDTQYF.